The T cell receptor (beta chain) described here comes from a study of control samples from healthy donors and cancer patients. Generated by immunoSEQ multiplex PCR, the TCRdb table keeps only in-frame clones and is missing some. The sample carries 120,000 to 150,000 clones, about 90% recorded once. This clone was recorded only once. This CDR3 has 15 residues. Germline CDR1 reads SGHAT; CDR2 reads FQDESV (reference sequence). Trimming left V 3 bases short and J 0 bases short, with 11 bases between. The sample consisted of blood. The chain carries TRBV11-1 and TRBJ1-2; D gene unclear. The TCR sequence derives from a man between 18 and 35 years old in good health. CDR3 nucleotides: TGTGCCAGCAGCTTGTCGGAAGAAGCTAACTATGGCTACACCTTC. Encoded protein: CASSLSEEANYGYTF. Together with reference TRBV11-1 and TRBJ1-2, the CDR3 gives the full variable domain: EAEVAQSPRYKITEKSQAVAFWCDPISGHATLYWYRQILGQGPELLVQFQDESVVDDSQLPKDRFSAERLKGVDSTLKIQPAELGDSAMYLCASSLSEEANYGYTFGSGTRLTVV.